The clone carrying this T cell receptor (beta chain) was detected only a few times. Its target is unknown. TCRdb reanalysed the 5' RACE reads using MiXCR and keeps one entry per CDR3 protein. The data hold 250,000 to 400,000 distinct CDR3 sequences, with roughly an eighth observed a single time. The data are from a study of T-cell memory formation after mild COVID-19. On the study more broadly: Among the donors, TCR clusters were largely specific to each donor.

Findings and caveats of the study: Later expanders leaned CD4+, whereas day 15 to 85 contracting clones were balanced CD4/CD8.

Germline V CDR1 and CDR2: MNHEY, SVGEGT. The CDR3 is 14 amino acids. The V gene lost 4 bases and the J gene lost 5 bases, with 11 bases spanning the gap. The V gene is TRBV6-2 or TRBV6-3, the J gene TRBJ1-4; a weak D match, TRBD1 (6 bases). This receptor was identified in a young man who had mild COVID-19 (a few samples of this study predate the infection). Cell type and time point are not known. Sequenced material: PBMCs or a T cell subset sorted from them (not recorded which). CDR3 residues: CASSSPGDNEKLFF. The CDR3 DNA follows: TGTGCCAGCAGTTCTCCAGGGGACAATGAAAAACTGTTTTTT.